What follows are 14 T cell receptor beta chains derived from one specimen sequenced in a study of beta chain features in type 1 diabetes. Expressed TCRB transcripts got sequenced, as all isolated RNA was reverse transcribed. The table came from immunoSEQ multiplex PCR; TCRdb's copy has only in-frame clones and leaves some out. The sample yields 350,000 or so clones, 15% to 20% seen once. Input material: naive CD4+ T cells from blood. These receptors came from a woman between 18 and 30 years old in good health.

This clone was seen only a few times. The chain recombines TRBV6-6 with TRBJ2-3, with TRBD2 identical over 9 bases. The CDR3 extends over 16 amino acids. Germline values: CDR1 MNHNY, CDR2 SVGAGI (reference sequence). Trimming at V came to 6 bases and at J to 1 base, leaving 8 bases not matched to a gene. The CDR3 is CASSSIAGEGTDTQYF. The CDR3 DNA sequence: TGTGCCAGCAGCTCAATAGCGGGAGAAGGCACAGATACGCAGTATTTT.

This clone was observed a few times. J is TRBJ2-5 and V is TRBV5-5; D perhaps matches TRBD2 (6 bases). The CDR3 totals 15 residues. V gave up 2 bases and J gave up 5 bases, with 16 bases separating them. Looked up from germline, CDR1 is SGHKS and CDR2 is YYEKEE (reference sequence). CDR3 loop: CASSFGGGERETQYF. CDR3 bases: TGTGCCAGCAGCTTCGGAGGCGGGGAGCGGGAGACCCAGTACTTC.

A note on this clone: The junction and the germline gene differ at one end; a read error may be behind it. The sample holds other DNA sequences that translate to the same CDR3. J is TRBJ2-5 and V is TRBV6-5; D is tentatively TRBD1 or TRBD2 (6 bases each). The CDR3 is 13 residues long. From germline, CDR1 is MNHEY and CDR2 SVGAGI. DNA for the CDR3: TGCGCCAGCAGTTACGGGGGCTGGGAGACCCAGTACTTC. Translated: CASSYGGWETQYF.

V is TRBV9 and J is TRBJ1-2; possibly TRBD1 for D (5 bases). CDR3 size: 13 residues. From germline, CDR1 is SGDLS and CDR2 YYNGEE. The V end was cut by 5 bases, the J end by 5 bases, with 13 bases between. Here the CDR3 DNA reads TGTGCCAGCAGTCCGGGACTTAATTATGGCTACACCTTC. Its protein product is CASSPGLNYGYTF.

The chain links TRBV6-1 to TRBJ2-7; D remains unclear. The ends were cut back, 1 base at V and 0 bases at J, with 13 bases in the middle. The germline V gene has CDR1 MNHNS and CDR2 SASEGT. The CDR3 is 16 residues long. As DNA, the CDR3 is TGTGCCAGCAGTGAAGTTGGAGCTACGAGCTCCTACGAGCAGTACTTC. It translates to CASSEVGATSSYEQYF.

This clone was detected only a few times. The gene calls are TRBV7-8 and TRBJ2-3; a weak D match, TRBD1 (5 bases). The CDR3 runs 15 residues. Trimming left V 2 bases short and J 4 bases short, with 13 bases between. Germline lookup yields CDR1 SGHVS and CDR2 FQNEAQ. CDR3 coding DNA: TGTGCCAGCAGCTTAACCCTAGTAGGGGCAGATACGCAGTATTTT. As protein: CASSLTLVGADTQYF.

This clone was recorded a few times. The CDR3 loop reads CASARALSTDTQYF. CDR3 DNA: TGTGCCAGCGCCAGGGCTCTTAGCACAGATACGCAGTATTTT. This chain joins TRBV6-1 and TRBJ2-3; D perhaps matches TRBD1 (5 bases). Germline loops: CDR1 MNHNS, CDR2 SASEGT. V lost 8 bases, J lost 0 bases, and 12 bases lay in between. CDR3 length: 14 residues.

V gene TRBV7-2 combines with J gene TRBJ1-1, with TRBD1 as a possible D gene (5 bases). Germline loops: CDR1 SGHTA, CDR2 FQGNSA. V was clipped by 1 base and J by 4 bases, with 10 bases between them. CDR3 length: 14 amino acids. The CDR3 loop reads CASSLEGVSTEAFF. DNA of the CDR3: TGTGCCAGCAGCTTAGAAGGGGTCAGCACTGAAGCTTTCTTT.

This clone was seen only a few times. CDR3 nucleotides: TGTGCCAGCAGGGAGACAGGGAGTTCAGTCTCCTACGAGCAGTACTTC. This encodes CASRETGSSVSYEQYF. The chain is built from TRBV6-6 and TRBJ2-7, with 7 bases aligning to TRBD1. J was trimmed by 0 bases and V by 6 bases; bases with no gene match: 11. The CDR3 consists of 16 residues. The V gene's germline CDR1 is MNHNY and CDR2 SVGAGI (reference sequence).

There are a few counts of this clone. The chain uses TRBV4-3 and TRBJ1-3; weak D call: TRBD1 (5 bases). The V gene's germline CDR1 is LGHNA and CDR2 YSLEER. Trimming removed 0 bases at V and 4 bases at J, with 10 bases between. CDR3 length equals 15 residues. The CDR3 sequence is CASSQDLAGGNTIYF. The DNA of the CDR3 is TGCGCCAGCAGCCAAGATCTGGCAGGGGGAAACACCATATATTTT.

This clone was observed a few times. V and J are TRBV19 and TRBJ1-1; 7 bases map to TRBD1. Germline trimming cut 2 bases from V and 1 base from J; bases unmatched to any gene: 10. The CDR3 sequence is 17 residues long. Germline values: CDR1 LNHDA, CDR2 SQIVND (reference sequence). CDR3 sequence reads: CASSITGQSVQNTEAFF. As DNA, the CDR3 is TGTGCCAGTAGTATAACGGGACAGAGCGTGCAGAACACTGAAGCTTTCTTT.

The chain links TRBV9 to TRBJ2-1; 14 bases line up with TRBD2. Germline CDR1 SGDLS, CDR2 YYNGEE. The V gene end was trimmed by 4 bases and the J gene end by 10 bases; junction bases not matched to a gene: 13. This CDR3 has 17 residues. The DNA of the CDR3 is TGTGCCAGCAGCTCCTTGGGACTAGCGGGAGTGGGCGGAGAGCAGTTCTTC. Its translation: CASSSLGLAGVGGEQFF.

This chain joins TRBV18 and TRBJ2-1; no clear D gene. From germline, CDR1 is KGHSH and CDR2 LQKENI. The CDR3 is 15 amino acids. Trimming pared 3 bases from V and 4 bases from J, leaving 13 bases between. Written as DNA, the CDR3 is TGTGCCAGCTCACCCCGAATAGCATTGTACAATGAGCAGTTCTTC. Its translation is CASSPRIALYNEQFF.

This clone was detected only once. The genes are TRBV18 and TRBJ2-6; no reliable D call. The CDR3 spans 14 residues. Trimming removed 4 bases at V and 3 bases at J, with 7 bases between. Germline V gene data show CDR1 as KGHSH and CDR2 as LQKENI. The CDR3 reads CASSQSGGANVLTF. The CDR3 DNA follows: TGTGCCAGCTCACAATCGGGTGGGGCCAACGTCCTGACTTTC.